The rows below give T cell receptor beta chains drawn from one sample of a study of blood T cell repertoires in COVID-19. Profiling relied on immunoSEQ multiplex PCR, and the TCRdb table lists in-frame clones only, not all of them. The table has over 35,000 clones, about 80% seen once; the top ten hold 24%. Material: peripheral blood. The origin of the receptors is a human donor with acute or convalescent COVID-19. The donor label of this sample is uncertain. The conserved cysteine and the conserved F or W are not part of the CDR3 here. Each record gives: J gene, V gene, CDR3 protein.

j_call: TRBJ2-1
v_call: TRBV30
cdr3_aa: AWSPPGGYNEQF

j_call: TRBJ2-7
v_call: TRBV5-6
cdr3_aa: ASSLGGGWERRNEQY

j_call: TRBJ1-5
v_call: TRBV5-6
cdr3_aa: ASSQGQSINQPQH

j_call: TRBJ2-1
v_call: TRBV3-1/TRBV3-2
cdr3_aa: ASSRSGSERYEQF

j_call: TRBJ2-7
v_call: TRBV9
cdr3_aa: ASSVALDSNYEQY

j_call: TRBJ1-1
v_call: TRBV27
cdr3_aa: ASSLQGMAEAF

j_call: TRBJ1-1
v_call: TRBV6-5
cdr3_aa: ASSDRTVLSEAF

j_call: TRBJ2-5
v_call: TRBV15
cdr3_aa: ATSTRTGVAQETQY

j_call: TRBJ2-7
v_call: TRBV18
cdr3_aa: ASSPPQGGLNEQY

j_call: TRBJ2-1
v_call: TRBV7-2
cdr3_aa: ASSPGLALGEQF

j_call: TRBJ2-7
v_call: TRBV11-2
cdr3_aa: ASSPGTSGTSYEQY

j_call: TRBJ1-1
v_call: TRBV9
cdr3_aa: ASSVALGRGTEAF

j_call: TRBJ1-1
v_call: TRBV2
cdr3_aa: ASSEQAMNTEAF

j_call: TRBJ2-3
v_call: TRBV29-1
cdr3_aa: SVETPRTRSTDTQY

j_call: TRBJ1-2
v_call: TRBV5-1
cdr3_aa: ASSHQGDGYT

j_call: TRBJ2-3
v_call: TRBV28
cdr3_aa: ASSARLAGGFYTQY

j_call: TRBJ1-3
v_call: TRBV11-3
cdr3_aa: ASSPGQGPGNTIY

j_call: TRBJ1-1
v_call: TRBV19
cdr3_aa: ASSIGTGVDTEAF

j_call: TRBJ1-6
v_call: TRBV4-1
cdr3_aa: ASSQGQGSYNSPLH

j_call: TRBJ1-1
v_call: TRBV12-3/TRBV12-4
cdr3_aa: ASRWEGYTEAF

j_call: TRBJ2-3
v_call: TRBV6-2/TRBV6-3
cdr3_aa: ASSSNLHTQY

j_call: TRBJ2-7
v_call: TRBV29-1
cdr3_aa: SVDGGPSGRNVQY

j_call: TRBJ2-6
v_call: TRBV6-6
cdr3_aa: ASNRATGANVLT

j_call: TRBJ1-4
v_call: TRBV2
cdr3_aa: ASSEGSGNEKLF

j_call: TRBJ2-7
v_call: TRBV7-2
cdr3_aa: ASSPGTGRGEQY

j_call: TRBJ1-3
v_call: TRBV9
cdr3_aa: ASSPNGYSGNTIY

j_call: TRBJ2-1
v_call: TRBV5-1
cdr3_aa: ASRGTSSYNEQF

j_call: TRBJ1-1
v_call: TRBV5-6
cdr3_aa: ASSPGTGFPKAF

j_call: TRBJ1-5
v_call: TRBV5-1
cdr3_aa: ASSKDSGQYQPQH

j_call: TRBJ2-1
v_call: TRBV7-2
cdr3_aa: ASSLWTGGSAEQF

j_call: TRBJ1-2
v_call: TRBV15
cdr3_aa: ATTPGPREKANYGYT

j_call: TRBJ2-7
v_call: TRBV7-8
cdr3_aa: ASSLGGQGVAYEQY

j_call: TRBJ2-7
v_call: TRBV28
cdr3_aa: ASSLLGTGDGEQY

j_call: TRBJ2-5
v_call: TRBV4-1
cdr3_aa: ASSQERPGVQETQY

j_call: TRBJ1-3
v_call: TRBV6-5
cdr3_aa: ASSTPGNTIY

j_call: TRBJ1-3
v_call: TRBV30
cdr3_aa: AWRSGGGFSGNTIY

j_call: TRBJ2-1
v_call: TRBV27
cdr3_aa: ASSFWDGGYNEQF

j_call: TRBJ2-1
v_call: TRBV27
cdr3_aa: ASRLSGTYEQF

j_call: TRBJ1-6
v_call: TRBV13
cdr3_aa: ASSLAGQGGSPLH

j_call: TRBJ1-1
v_call: TRBV5-1
cdr3_aa: ASSLGQGLGTEAF

j_call: TRBJ2-3
v_call: TRBV27
cdr3_aa: ASIPDRDY

j_call: TRBJ2-3
v_call: TRBV29-1
cdr3_aa: SVGTAGGTDTQY

j_call: TRBJ2-4
v_call: TRBV6-5
cdr3_aa: ASRQGQLKNIQY

j_call: TRBJ2-4
v_call: TRBV4-1
cdr3_aa: ASSQGLAGVQNIQY

j_call: TRBJ2-2
v_call: TRBV3-1/TRBV3-2
cdr3_aa: ASMGRGVATGELF

j_call: TRBJ2-3
v_call: TRBV9
cdr3_aa: ASSASGSLNTDTQY

j_call: TRBJ2-3
v_call: TRBV18
cdr3_aa: ASSPLPGQTTDTQY

j_call: TRBJ1-2
v_call: TRBV15
cdr3_aa: ATSSLQGAKGYT